A single T cell receptor (beta chain) is shown here with its context. Some clones are missing from TCRdb's copy, which holds only in-frame ones; the method was immunoSEQ multiplex PCR. The sample lists 9,500 to 10,000 clones, about 66% occurring once. This CDR3 comprises 16 residues. V dropped 1 base and J dropped 5 bases, with 14 bases sitting between them. Looked up from germline, CDR1 is MGHRA and CDR2 is YSYEKL. This record comes from a study of CD4+ T cells in melanoma. The clonotype was recovered from a human donor with melanoma. J is TRBJ1-4 and V is TRBV4-1; tentative D call: TRBD1 (5 bases). Sequences were obtained from cells from a culture (not recorded whether cultured in vitro). The DNA of the CDR3 is TGCGCCAGCAGCCAAGGCAGGGCCAAAGCGAATGAAAAACTGTTTTTT. Translated: CASSQGRAKANEKLFF.